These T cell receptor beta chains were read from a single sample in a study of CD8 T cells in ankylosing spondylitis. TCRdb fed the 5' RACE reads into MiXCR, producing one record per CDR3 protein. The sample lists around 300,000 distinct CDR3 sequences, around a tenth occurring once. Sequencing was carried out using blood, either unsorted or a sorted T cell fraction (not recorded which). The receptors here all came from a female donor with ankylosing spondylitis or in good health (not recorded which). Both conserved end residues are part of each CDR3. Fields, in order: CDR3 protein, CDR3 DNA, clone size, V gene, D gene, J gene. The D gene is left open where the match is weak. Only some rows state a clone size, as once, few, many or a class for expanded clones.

CASSLDRGMHNEQFF,TGTGCCAGCAGCCTCGACAGGGGGATGCACAATGAGCAGTTCTTC,few,TRBV3-1,TRBD1,TRBJ2-1
CASSPRGGAGKNTEAFF,TGTGCCAGCAGCCCAAGAGGAGGGGCGGGGAAGAACACTGAAGCTTTCTTT,many,TRBV7-2,NA,TRBJ1-1
CASSLWGGNTDTQYF,TGTGCCAGCAGCTTATGGGGGGGGAACACAGATACGCAGTATTTT,many,TRBV7-8,TRBD2,TRBJ2-3
CASSWDSAPDAGELFF,TGTGCCAGCAGCTGGGACAGTGCGCCGGACGCCGGGGAGCTGTTTTTT,few,TRBV5-8,TRBD1,TRBJ2-2
CSAREGLAFGTQYF,TGCAGTGCTAGAGAGGGACTAGCGTTCGGGACCCAGTACTTC,few,TRBV20-1,TRBD2,TRBJ2-5
CSAVRDYSFEQYF,TGCAGTGCTGTCCGGGACTATAGTTTCGAGCAGTACTTC,few,TRBV20-1,TRBD2,TRBJ2-7
CASSRSEVPEAFF,TGTGCCAGCAGCCGCTCTGAGGTCCCTGAAGCTTTCTTT,few,TRBV11-2,NA,TRBJ1-1
CASSLGVDIYNEQFF,TGCGCCAGCAGCTTGGGGGTGGACATCTACAATGAGCAGTTCTTC,many,TRBV5-1,NA,TRBJ2-1
CASSPGYGTDTQYF,TGTGCCAGCAGCCCCGGTTACGGAACAGATACGCAGTATTTT,many,TRBV7-2,NA,TRBJ2-3
CASSPMEGVHGELFF,TGTGCCAGCAGCCCAATGGAGGGGGTCCACGGGGAGCTGTTTTTT,once,TRBV7-3,NA,TRBJ2-2
CASSLARGQGYTGELFF,TGCGCCAGCAGCCTTGCTAGGGGACAGGGATACACCGGGGAGCTGTTTTTT,many,TRBV5-1,TRBD1,TRBJ2-2
CSDRAVGQETQYF,TGCAGCGACAGGGCAGTAGGGCAAGAGACCCAGTACTTC,many,TRBV29-1,NA,TRBJ2-5
CSVEGPASYEQYF,TGCAGCGTTGAAGGTCCAGCATCCTACGAGCAGTACTTC,many,TRBV29-1,NA,TRBJ2-7
CASSWGGYEKLFF,TGTGCCAGCAGTTGGGGAGGATATGAAAAACTGTTTTTT,few,TRBV12-3/TRBV12-4,NA,TRBJ1-4
CATSRDLGGYTF,TGTGCCACCAGCAGAGATTTGGGTGGCTACACCTTC,many,TRBV15,NA,TRBJ1-2
CASGLPSSTDTQYF,TGTGCCAGCGGTCTCCCGAGTAGCACAGATACGCAGTATTTT,NA,TRBV28,NA,TRBJ2-3
CASSDSTWTRTF,TGCGCCAGCAGTGACTCGACGTGGACGCGCACCTTC,few,TRBV10-1,NA,TRBJ1-2
CSAREDSLTHYEQYF,TGCAGTGCTAGGGAGGACAGCCTGACCCACTACGAGCAGTACTTC,many,TRBV20-1,NA,TRBJ2-7
CSAIWMNREQFF,TGCAGTGCTATTTGGATGAACAGGGAGCAGTTCTTC,many,TRBV20-1,NA,TRBJ2-1
CASSPGTHGGQYF,TGTGCCAGCAGCCCCGGGACCCATGGTGGGCAGTATTTT,few,TRBV3-1,NA,TRBJ2-3
CASTRDRADTGELFF,TGTGCCAGCACCAGGGACAGGGCGGACACCGGGGAGCTGTTTTTT,many,TRBV6-1,TRBD1,TRBJ2-2
CSGGQGMNTEAFF,TGCAGTGGGGGGCAGGGGATGAACACTGAAGCTTTCTTT,many,TRBV20-1,NA,TRBJ1-1
CASTRDIPYEQYF,TGTGCCAGCACCCGCGACATTCCCTACGAGCAGTACTTC,many,TRBV5-6,NA,TRBJ2-7
CASSQSRAGTEAFF,TGTGCCAGCAGCCAATCCCGGGCGGGAACTGAAGCTTTCTTT,many,TRBV7-2,NA,TRBJ1-1
CASSLDISYYGYTF,TGCGCCAGCAGCTTGGACATTTCCTACTATGGCTACACCTTC,many,TRBV5-1,NA,TRBJ1-2
CASSITGNEQFF,TGTGCCAGCAGCATAACAGGGAATGAGCAGTTCTTC,many,TRBV5-5,NA,TRBJ2-1